This entry lists 5 T cell receptor beta chains sequenced from one sample in a study of response to subunit inactivated influenza vaccine. TCRdb itself ran the RT-PCR reads through MiXCR, one entry per CDR3 protein. The sample lists more than 700,000 distinct CDR3 sequences; less than 25% were seen once. The specimen was PBMCs from blood, collected roughly 5 days after vaccination. These receptors were collected from a man aged 45-65 years who received an inactivated influenza vaccine.

The chain is built from TRBV28 and TRBJ1-3; D is undetermined. V was cut by 5 bases and J by 3 bases, with 11 bases left in between. From germline, CDR1 is MDHEN and CDR2 SYDVKM. CDR3 length: 14 residues. CDR3: CASSPSQVGNTIYF. CDR3 in DNA: TGTGCCAGCAGTCCAAGCCAGGTTGGAAACACCATATATTTT. The full variable domain, in which reference TRBV28 and TRBJ1-3 provide the parts outside the CDR3, is DVKVTQSSRYLVKRTGEKVFLECVQDMDHENMFWYRQDPGLGLRLIYFSYDVKMKEKGDIPEGYSVSREKKERFSLILESASTNQTSMYLCASSPSQVGNTIYFGEGSWLTVV.

This clonotype occurred a few times. The rearrangement uses TRBV7-2 and TRBJ1-2; no clear D gene. The V gene lost 1 base and the J gene lost 0 bases, with 9 bases spanning the gap. CDR3 length equals 15 residues. CDR1 and CDR2 (germline): SGHTA, FQGNSA. CDR3 sequence: CASSLVGSANYGYTF. In DNA form, the CDR3 reads TGTGCCAGCAGCTTAGTTGGGTCAGCTAACTATGGCTACACCTTC.

This clonotype was counted a few times. J is TRBJ2-3 and V is TRBV5-1; possible D gene TRBD1, 6 bases. The germline CDR1 and CDR2 sequences are SGHRS and YFSETQ. Trimming cost V 0 bases and J 2 bases, with 10 bases left between them. The CDR3 contains 15 residues. The CDR3 region has the DNA TGCGCCAGCAGCTTGGCAACAGGGTTCACAGATACGCAGTATTTT. Its protein is CASSLATGFTDTQYF.

The chain employs TRBV12-3 or TRBV12-4 and TRBJ2-3, with 8 positions matching TRBD1. This CDR3 has 13 amino acids. V lost 5 bases and J lost 10; bases outside the gene matches: 8. This CDR3 is CASSVGQGRSQYF. The CDR3 region has the DNA TGTGCCAGCAGTGTAGGACAGGGACGCTCGCAGTATTTT.

A few counts support this clonotype. The DNA for the CDR3 is TGTGCCAGCAGCGCAACAGGTCTAGCGGGAGTCGGTCAGACCCAGTACTTC. Translation gives CASSATGLAGVGQTQYF. V and J are TRBV7-3 and TRBJ2-5; TRBD2 aligns across 10 bases. CDR1 is SGHTA and CDR2 is FQGTGA in the germline V gene. The CDR3 is 17 residues long. After removal of 5 bases from V and 6 bases from J, the junction contained 15 bases not matched to a gene.